This T cell receptor (beta chain) is from a study of CD8+CD57+ T cells in acquired aplastic anemia listed by TCRdb under 2018. For the study in its entirety: Extracted DNA from sorted CD4+ and CD8+ cells averaged about 3 ug, ranging from roughly 0.17 to 27.4 ug. For healthy donor samples, the average read count was around 9.8 million for CD4+ cells and roughly 11 million for CD8+ cells. What the study reported, not specific to this receptor: Patients and healthy controls showed no significant difference in CD8+ Simpson's diversity (P=0.060). Nearly 30 CD8+ CDR3 sequences were found in both patients and controls but appeared to be highly expressed in patients and within the immunodominant clones of the patients.

Genomic DNA served as template for TCR beta VDJ combination and CDR3 sequence profiling. An Illumina HiSeq 2000 was the platform used for TCR repertoire sequencing. In the paper's pipeline: TRBV/TRBJ rearrangement plots, CDR3 size and DJ length profiles, and Simpson's diversity index were used to evaluate the repertoires. The most abundant DNA sequence in the deep sequencing data was defined as the immunodominant clone. CDR3 amino acid sequences were screened for sharing across subjects and compared with published repertoires and the VDJdb database. TCRdb reran the public reads through fastp at Q25 and MiXCR, keeping productive beta chains. All rows with the same CDR3 protein become a single entry with the most common DNA and genes. What appears here as the V and J calls and clone size reflects TCRdb's work, not the paper's. This sample is represented by some 180,000 distinct CDR3 sequences; approximately 45% of them were singletons. Approximately 2.9% of the sample is in the top ten clones.

As to this clonotype: The antigen this receptor binds is unknown. A clone one base away is much larger, so this may be a read error.

The study deep-sequenced TCR repertoires of sorted CD4+ and CD8+ blood T cells from severe aplastic anemia patients and healthy subjects. Ficoll-Paque density gradient centrifugation was used to isolate peripheral blood mononuclear cells. Before DNA extraction, CD4+ and CD8+ T cells were sorted with FACS or magnetic beads. From the cysteine through the phenylalanine, the CDR3 covers 13 amino acids. The entry retains the CDR3 DNA only, 39 bases that are in frame from base 1. From a lookup of the germline V gene, CDR1 and CDR2 are MNHNS and SASEGT. This sequence originates from a human donor in good health. Sample: sorted CD4+, CD8+, or CD8+CD57+ T cells (not recorded which) from PBMCs. The sequence joins TRBV6-1 to TRBJ2-2; the D element might be TRBD1 or TRBD2, as each aligns at 5 bases. The DNA reads as follows: TGTGCCAGCAGCCTGGACAACACCGGGGAGCTGCTTTTT. Translation gives CASSLDNTGELLF.